A selection of T cell receptor beta chains follows, all from one sample in a study of post-analysis software for immune sequencing data. TCRdb re-called the PCR reads through MiXCR, storing one row per CDR3 protein. The data contain 750,000 to 950,000 distinct CDR3 sequences, about 57% of them singletons. Sample: blood. These receptors all stem from a girl aged 10 to 17 with multiple sclerosis. The CDR3 runs from the conserved cysteine through the conserved F or W. Some rows mark clone size as missing; the rest say once, few, many or name a class of expanded clone.

clone size,V gene,CDR3 protein
-,TRBV29-1,CSVGGLGSNYGYTF
-,TRBV4-1,CASSQWGAGGGWNQPQHF
-,TRBV7-9,CASSLALSGYEQYF
-,TRBV4-1,CASSQAIAGVAKNIQYF
few,TRBV12-3/TRBV12-4,CATEVRGGPYEQYF
-,TRBV29-1,CSVGPGYTF
-,TRBV20-1,CSARVGGMNTEAFF
few,TRBV29-1,CSVDRGLPYEQYF
few,TRBV4-1,CASSQETHRESIQYF
few,TRBV6-5,CASSTYRGEGSGYTF
-,TRBV14,CASSPDSSGDSYNEQFF
-,TRBV6-5,CASSTISGANVLTF
few,TRBV19,CASWGTGRYGYTF
few,TRBV13,CASSVGRQGLNYGYTF
-,TRBV15,CATRTGDQPQHF
-,TRBV5-1,CASSNSSGPLYNEQFF
-,TRBV15,CATSRDRKGPYEQYF
-,TRBV7-9,CASSFGGVPVGYF
-,TRBV7-9,CASSRMGTDTQYF
few,TRBV12-3/TRBV12-4,CASSPEASGTEQYF
-,TRBV5-1,CASSLRKGLAASYEQYF
-,TRBV6-6,CASSYGTGVLNTEAFF
many,TRBV7-2,CASSLAGQGSYEQYF
-,TRBV20-1,CSATQQVLEQYF
-,TRBV27,CASSFRGGYGYTF
few,TRBV6-1,CASSVGQSYNEQFF
-,TRBV7-8,CASSPLAGEKAEQFYGYTF
-,TRBV4-2,CASSQGTSGSEIGETQYF
-,TRBV4-1,CASSQGDSNQPQHF
-,TRBV29-1,CSVRGRRSQETQYF
once,TRBV3-1,CASSSPGQGAHEQYF
few,TRBV9,CASSDLHRGLYYEQYF
-,TRBV7-2,CASSLGGVRTYEQYF
once,TRBV29-1,CSVGNSGSRNTQYF
-,TRBV5-1,CASTLDEALYGYTF
-,TRBV29-1,CSVEEGGHLPLHGYAF
-,TRBV7-9,CASSRLRTGAYEQYF